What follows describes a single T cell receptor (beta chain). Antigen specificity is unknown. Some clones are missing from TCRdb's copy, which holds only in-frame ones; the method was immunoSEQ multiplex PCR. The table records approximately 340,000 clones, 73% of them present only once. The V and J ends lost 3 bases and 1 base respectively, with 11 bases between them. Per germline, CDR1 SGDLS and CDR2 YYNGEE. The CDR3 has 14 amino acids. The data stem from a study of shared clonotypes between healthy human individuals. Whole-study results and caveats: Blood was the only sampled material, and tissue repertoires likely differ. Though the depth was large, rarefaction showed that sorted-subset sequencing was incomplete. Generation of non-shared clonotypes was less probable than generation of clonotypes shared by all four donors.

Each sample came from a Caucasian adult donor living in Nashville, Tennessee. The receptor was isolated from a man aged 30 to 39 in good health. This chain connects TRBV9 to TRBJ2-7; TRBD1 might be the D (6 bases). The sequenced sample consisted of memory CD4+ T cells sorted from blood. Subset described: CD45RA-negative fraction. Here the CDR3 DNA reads TGTGCCAGCAGCGGAACAGGGTCTTCCTACGAGCAGTACTTC. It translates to CASSGTGSSYEQYF.